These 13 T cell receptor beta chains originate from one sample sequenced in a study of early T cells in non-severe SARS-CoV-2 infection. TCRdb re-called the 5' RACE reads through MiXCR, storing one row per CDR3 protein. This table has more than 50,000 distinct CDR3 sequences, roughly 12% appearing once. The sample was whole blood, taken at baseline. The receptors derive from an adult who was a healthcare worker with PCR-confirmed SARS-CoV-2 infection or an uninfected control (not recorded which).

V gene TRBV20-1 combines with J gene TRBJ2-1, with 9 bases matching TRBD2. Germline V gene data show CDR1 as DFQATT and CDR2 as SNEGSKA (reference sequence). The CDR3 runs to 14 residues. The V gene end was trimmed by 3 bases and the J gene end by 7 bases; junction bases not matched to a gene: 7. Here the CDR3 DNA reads TGCAGTGCTAGCCCTAGCGGGATTGGTAATGAGCAGTTCTTC. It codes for CSASPSGIGNEQFF.

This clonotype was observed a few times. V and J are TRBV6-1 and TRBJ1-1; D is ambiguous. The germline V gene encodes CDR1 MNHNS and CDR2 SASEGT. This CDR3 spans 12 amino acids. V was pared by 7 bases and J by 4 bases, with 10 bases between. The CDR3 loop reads CASNPPVTEAFF. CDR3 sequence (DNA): TGTGCCAGCAACCCTCCGGTCACTGAAGCTTTCTTT.

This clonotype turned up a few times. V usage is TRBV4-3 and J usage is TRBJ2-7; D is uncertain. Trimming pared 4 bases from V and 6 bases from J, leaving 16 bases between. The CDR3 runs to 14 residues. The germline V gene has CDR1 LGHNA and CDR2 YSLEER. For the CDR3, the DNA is TGCGCCAGCAGCCCCAAGCTTATCAAGTGCGAGCAGTACTTC. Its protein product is CASSPKLIKCEQYF.

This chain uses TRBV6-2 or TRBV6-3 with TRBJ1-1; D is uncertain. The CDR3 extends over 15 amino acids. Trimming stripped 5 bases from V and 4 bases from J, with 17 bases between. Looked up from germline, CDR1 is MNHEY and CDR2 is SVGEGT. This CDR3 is CASSIPGDGGTEAFF. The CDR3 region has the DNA TGTGCCAGCAGTATTCCCGGAGACGGTGGCACTGAAGCTTTCTTT.

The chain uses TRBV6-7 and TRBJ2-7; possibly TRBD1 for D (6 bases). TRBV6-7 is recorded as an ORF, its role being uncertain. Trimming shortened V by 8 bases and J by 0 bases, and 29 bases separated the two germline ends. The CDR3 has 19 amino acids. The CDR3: CASPPIHRASRRSSYEQYF. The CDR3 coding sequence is TGTGCCAGCCCGCCAATTCACAGGGCTTCGAGACGGAGCTCCTACGAGCAGTACTTC.

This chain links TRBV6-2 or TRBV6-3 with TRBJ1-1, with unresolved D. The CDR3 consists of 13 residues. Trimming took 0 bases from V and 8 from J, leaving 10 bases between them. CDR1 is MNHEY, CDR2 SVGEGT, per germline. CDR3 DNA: TGTGCCAGCAGTTACTCGACGAACGGAGAAGCTTTCTTT. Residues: CASSYSTNGEAFF.

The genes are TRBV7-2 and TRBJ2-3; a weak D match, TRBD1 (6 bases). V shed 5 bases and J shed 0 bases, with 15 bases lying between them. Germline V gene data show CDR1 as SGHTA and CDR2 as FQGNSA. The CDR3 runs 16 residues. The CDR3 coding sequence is TGTGCCAGCAGCCAAAACCCAGGACAGAGCACAGATACGCAGTATTTT. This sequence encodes CASSQNPGQSTDTQYF.

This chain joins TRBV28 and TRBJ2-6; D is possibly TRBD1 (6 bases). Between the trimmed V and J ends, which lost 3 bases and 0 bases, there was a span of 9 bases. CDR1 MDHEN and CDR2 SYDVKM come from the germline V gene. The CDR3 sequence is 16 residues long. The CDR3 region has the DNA TGTGCCAGCAGTTTGATGACAGGCTCTGGGGCCAACGTCCTGACTTTC. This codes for CASSLMTGSGANVLTF.

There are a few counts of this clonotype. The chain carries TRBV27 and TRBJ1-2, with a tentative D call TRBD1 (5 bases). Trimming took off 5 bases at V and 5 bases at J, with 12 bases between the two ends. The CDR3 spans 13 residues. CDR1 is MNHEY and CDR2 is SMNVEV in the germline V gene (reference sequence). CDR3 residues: CASSAGRQYGYTF. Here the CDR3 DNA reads TGTGCCAGCAGTGCGGGACGGCAGTATGGCTACACCTTC.

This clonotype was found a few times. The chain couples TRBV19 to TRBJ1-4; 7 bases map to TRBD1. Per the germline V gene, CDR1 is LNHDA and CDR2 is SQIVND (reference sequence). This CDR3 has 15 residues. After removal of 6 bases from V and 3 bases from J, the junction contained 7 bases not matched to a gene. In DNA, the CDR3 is TGTGCCAGTAGGGACAGGACGGCGGCTAATGAAAAACTGTTTTTT. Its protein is CASRDRTAANEKLFF.

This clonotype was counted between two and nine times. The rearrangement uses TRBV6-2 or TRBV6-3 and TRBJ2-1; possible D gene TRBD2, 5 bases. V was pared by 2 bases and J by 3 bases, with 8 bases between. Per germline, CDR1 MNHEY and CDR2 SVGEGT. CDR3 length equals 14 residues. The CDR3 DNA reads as TGTGCCAGCAGTTACCTAGCAATCTACAATGAGCAGTTCTTC. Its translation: CASSYLAIYNEQFF.

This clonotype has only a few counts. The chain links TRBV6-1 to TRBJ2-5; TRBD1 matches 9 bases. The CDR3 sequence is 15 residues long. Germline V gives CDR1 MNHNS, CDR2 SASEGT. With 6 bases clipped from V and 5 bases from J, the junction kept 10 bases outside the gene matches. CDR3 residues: CASRDYGTGRETQYF. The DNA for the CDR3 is TGTGCCAGCAGGGACTACGGGACAGGGAGGGAGACCCAGTACTTC.

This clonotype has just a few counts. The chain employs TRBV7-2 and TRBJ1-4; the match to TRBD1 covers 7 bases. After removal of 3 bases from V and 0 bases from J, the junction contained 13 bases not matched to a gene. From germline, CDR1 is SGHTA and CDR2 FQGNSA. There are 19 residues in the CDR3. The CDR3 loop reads CASSLRRQGSGSTNEKLFF. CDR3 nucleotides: TGTGCCAGCAGCTTGCGAAGACAGGGCTCCGGATCAACTAATGAAAAACTGTTTTTT.